A selection of T cell receptor beta chains follows, all from one sample in a study of spatial heterogeneity in lung cancer. TCRdb used MiXCR to reprocess the 5' RACE reads, holding one entry per CDR3 protein. The table records 26,000 or so distinct CDR3 sequences, roughly 8.4% of them present only once. The starting material was PBMCs, obtained at surgery. The origin of the receptors is a female donor with early-stage non-small cell lung cancer. CDR3s include the opening cysteine and the closing phenylalanine or tryptophan.

j_call v_call cdr3_aa
TRBJ1-2 TRBV7-9 CASNKDRNYGYTF
TRBJ1-1 TRBV30 CATTTRGTEAFF
TRBJ1-1 TRBV7-7 CASSPARDTEAFF
TRBJ1-5 TRBV20-1 CSVGPQHF
TRBJ1-4 TRBV20-1 CSARDPRDSNEKLFF
TRBJ2-1 TRBV12-3/TRBV12-4 CASSHSSGRNYNEQFF
TRBJ1-1 TRBV19 CASTKQGNTEAFF
TRBJ1-1 TRBV7-8 CASSLTRNTEAFF
TRBJ2-7 TRBV11-2 CASTPSVGHPSYEQYF
TRBJ2-5 TRBV3-1 CASSQIYVRGRQETQYF
TRBJ2-5 TRBV4-2 CASSALGVFETQYF
TRBJ1-1 TRBV12-3/TRBV12-4 CASSLDTGSYGTEAFF
TRBJ2-2 TRBV29-1 CSASTQIGTLNTGELFF
TRBJ1-4 TRBV20-1 CSFGGSEKLFF
TRBJ2-1 TRBV7-8 CASSLTPGTSASSYNEQFF
TRBJ2-7 TRBV4-1 CASSQDHSGVAYEQYF
TRBJ2-5 TRBV5-5 CASSFYKGPEETQYF
TRBJ2-3 TRBV29-1 CSVLSREGTGTQYF
TRBJ2-7 TRBV28 CASSPTDYEQYF
TRBJ2-1 TRBV7-2 CASSLTYRRDEQFF
TRBJ1-6 TRBV4-2 CASSQGTNSPLHF
TRBJ2-1 TRBV28 CASSTQAGDNEQFF
TRBJ2-1 TRBV7-8 CASSLDSTLGNEQFF
TRBJ2-1 TRBV20-1 CSARDPTSGRAGNEQFF
TRBJ2-3 TRBV29-1 CSVGLGGRGKGTDTQYF
TRBJ2-5 TRBV7-2 CASSQSGGGETQYF
TRBJ2-1 TRBV6-2/TRBV6-3 CASSYFSGGSEQFF
TRBJ1-1 TRBV18 CASSPPPTGGEAFF
TRBJ2-1 TRBV18 CASSPSIGTGARNEQFF
TRBJ2-1 TRBV30 CAWNGGYNEQFF
TRBJ2-5 TRBV28 CASSSGTGIGTQYF
TRBJ2-2 TRBV9 CASTLGQMNTGELFF
TRBJ1-2 TRBV7-8 CASSTGGDGYGYTF